This T cell receptor beta chain was recorded in a study of tissue T cells after allogeneic stem cell transplantation. Study overall: Several lines of graft-versus-host disease therapy were given to all patients, all with gastrointestinal involvement. Viable blood and marrow gave sorted CD3+ T cells if numbers allowed.

The CDR3 runs to 16 residues. CDR1 is SGHAT and CDR2 is FQNNGV in the germline V gene. V shed 5 bases and J 1 base; nucleotides not matched to a gene: 10. Note on this clone: Its specificity is unknown.

Generated by immunoSEQ multiplex PCR, the TCRdb table keeps only in-frame clones and is missing some. The data contain around 28,000 clones, about 85% of them seen just once; the ten biggest clones take up over 3%. Study-level points and caveats: TCR repertoires tracked anatomic similarity, regardless of disease or transplant status.

This receptor was taken from a woman aged 18 to 55 who later had graft-versus-host disease after an allogeneic stem cell transplant. The chain is built from TRBV11-2 and TRBJ1-1; 7 bases agree with TRBD1. Sequenced material: blood, taken before transplantation. The CDR3 nucleotides read TGTGCCAGCAGCCGTCGACAGGGTAAGGCGAACACTGAAGCTTTCTTT. Translation gives CASSRRQGKANTEAFF.